Shown below are 26 T cell receptor beta chains from a single sample sequenced in a study of beta chain features in type 1 diabetes. Findings and caveats of the study: Type 1 diabetes patients had moderately but significantly shorter TCRB CDR3s in all four CD4+ subsets.

Since all of the isolated RNA was reverse transcribed, expressed TCRB transcripts were what got sequenced. The protocol was immunoSEQ multiplex PCR, while the TCRdb copy is restricted to in-frame clones and leaves out a portion. The data hold 120,000 to 150,000 clones, with roughly an eighth observed a single time. Their specific antigens are unknown. Source material: central memory CD4+ T cells from blood. Receptors were obtained from a young man with type 1 diabetes.

V usage is TRBV13 and J usage is TRBJ1-1; D unclear. Germline V lookup: CDR1 PRHDT, CDR2 FYEKMQ (reference sequence). The CDR3 has 14 residues. V was trimmed by 2 bases and J by 1 base, leaving 8 bases between them. The CDR3 DNA reads TGTGCCAGCAGCTTACGTGCCGGGAACACTGAAGCTTTCTTT. It encodes CASSLRAGNTEAFF. Full variable domain (missing parts from reference TRBV13 and TRBJ1-1): AAGVIQSPRHLIKEKRETATLKCYPIPRHDTVYWYQQGPGQDPQFLISFYEKMQSDKGSIPDRFSAQQFSDYHSELNMSSLELGDSALYFCASSLRAGNTEAFFGQGTRLTVV.

This clone was seen repeatedly, ten times or more. V and J are TRBV2 and TRBJ1-1; no reliable D call. Between the trimmed V and J ends, which lost 5 bases and 8 bases, there was a span of 6 bases. CDR3 size: 10 residues. Per germline, CDR1 SNHLY and CDR2 FYNNEI. This CDR3 is CASSRIEAFF. The CDR3 bases are TGTGCCAGCAGTAGGATAGAAGCTTTCTTT.

Here the CDR3 reads CSVESPTGQAFF. The CDR3, as DNA: TGCAGCGTTGAATCTCCGACAGGACAAGCTTTCTTT. The genes are TRBV29-1 and TRBJ1-1, with D possibly TRBD1 on 6 matching bases. V was cut by 2 bases and J by 9 bases, with 13 bases left in between. This CDR3 region has 12 residues. Germline V gives CDR1 SQVTM, CDR2 ANQGSEA.

This clone came up many times. The V call is TRBV4-2, the J call TRBJ2-5, with 12 bases lining up with TRBD2. Germline V gene lookup returns CDR1 LGHNA and CDR2 YNFKEQ. Trimming removed 0 bases from V and 0 bases from J; junction bases left unmatched: 8. The CDR3 has 19 amino acids. The CDR3 spells CASSQEASGGAGYQETQYF. CDR3 nucleotide sequence: TGTGCCAGCAGCCAAGAGGCTAGCGGGGGGGCCGGGTACCAAGAGACCCAGTACTTC.

This clone came up a few times. The chain employs TRBV2 and TRBJ2-7; weak D call: TRBD2 (6 bases). Between the trimmed V and J ends, which lost 3 bases and 12 bases, there was a span of 24 bases. This CDR3 region has 15 residues. CDR1 SNHLY and CDR2 FYNNEI come from the germline V gene. The CDR3: CASSDTRGAVLRVYF. Here the CDR3 DNA reads TGTGCCAGCAGTGACACGCGGGGAGCCGTACTAAGGGTGTACTTC.

The chain recombines TRBV27 with TRBJ2-3; unclear D gene. Germline CDR1 is MNHEY and CDR2 is SMNVEV (reference sequence). This CDR3 is built from 13 residues. The ends were cut back, 2 bases at V and 2 bases at J, with 5 bases in the middle. The CDR3 region has the DNA TGTGCCAGCAGTTTAGTATACACAGATACGCAGTATTTT. Its translation is CASSLVYTDTQYF.

This clone has a handful of counts. J is TRBJ1-1 and V is TRBV15; 7 positions match TRBD1. This CDR3 comprises 15 residues. V was pared by 1 base and J by 0 bases, with 2 bases of the junction left unmatched. CDR1 LNHNV and CDR2 YYDKDF come from the germline V gene (reference sequence). CDR3: CATSRAGQVNTEAFF. The DNA of the CDR3 is TGTGCCACCAGCAGAGCCGGACAGGTGAACACTGAAGCTTTCTTT.

The rearrangement joins TRBV28 to TRBJ1-3, with D possibly being TRBD1 (6 bases). This CDR3 has 14 amino acids. The germline V gene has CDR1 MDHEN and CDR2 SYDVKM. The germline V and J ends were trimmed by 6 bases and 0 bases, with 9 bases remaining between them. The chain's CDR3 is CASSTGTSGNTIYF. The DNA for the CDR3 is TGTGCCAGCAGCACAGGGACCTCTGGAAACACCATATATTTT.

The chain carries TRBV6-5 and TRBJ1-5, with a possible D match to TRBD1 (5 bases). Trimming cost V 8 bases and J 4 bases, with 18 bases left between them. The CDR3 sequence is 15 residues long. Germline assignment: CDR1 MNHEY and CDR2 SVGAGI. This CDR3 reads CASAPGAGTNQPQHF. DNA for the CDR3: TGTGCCAGCGCACCCGGGGCAGGGACTAATCAGCCCCAGCATTTT.

This clone was counted many times. At the DNA level, this CDR3 is encoded by other sequences in the same sample as well. The chain combines TRBV18 with TRBJ1-1; TRBD1 might be the D (5 bases). Trimming took 3 bases from V and 0 from J, leaving 11 bases between them. The CDR3 loop spans 15 amino acids. Per the germline V gene, CDR1 is KGHSH and CDR2 is LQKENI. DNA of the CDR3: TGTGCCAGCTCACCCGGGGGACGGGTGAACACTGAAGCTTTCTTT. Translated: CASSPGGRVNTEAFF.

This clone has a handful of counts. The chain uses TRBV14 and TRBJ1-1; the D is unclear. CDR3 size: 15 residues. With 1 base removed from V and 0 bases from J, the gap between germline ends came to 9 bases. Germline V gives CDR1 SGHDN, CDR2 FVKESK. CDR3 sequence reads: CASSQGSTLNTEAFF. The CDR3 bases are TGTGCCAGCAGCCAAGGGTCAACTTTGAACACTGAAGCTTTCTTT. The entire variable domain, with the rest obtained from reference TRBV14 and TRBJ1-1, is as follows: EAGVTQFPSHSVIEKGQTVTLRCDPISGHDNLYWYRRVMGKEIKFLLHFVKESKQDESGMPNNRFLAERTGGTYSTLKVQPAELEDSGVYFCASSQGSTLNTEAFFGQGTRLTVV.

This clone occurred a few times. This chain links TRBV14 with TRBJ1-1; D remains ambiguous. The V end was cut by 0 bases, the J end by 11 bases, with 16 bases between. The CDR3 extends over 14 amino acids. Germline CDR1 is SGHDN and CDR2 is FVKESK. The CDR3 sequence is CASSQDPASWSAFF. The CDR3, as DNA: TGTGCCAGCAGCCAAGACCCAGCGTCCTGGTCGGCTTTCTTT.

The J gene is TRBJ1-1, the V gene TRBV7-6, with D maybe TRBD1 (6 bases). The germline CDR1 and CDR2 sequences are SGHVS and FNYEAQ. Trimming stripped 4 bases from V and 4 bases from J, with 10 bases between. This CDR3 spans 13 amino acids. CDR3 sequence reads: CASSSSGVTEAFF. CDR3 DNA sequence: TGTGCCAGCAGCTCCTCAGGGGTCACTGAAGCTTTCTTT.

This clone came up a few times. The rearrangement links TRBV7-2 to TRBJ1-5; 7 bases fit TRBD1. Looked up from germline, CDR1 is SGHTA and CDR2 is FQGNSA. The CDR3 has 14 amino acids. V shed 3 bases, J shed 6 bases, and the junction held 5 bases outside the gene matches. CDR3 coding DNA: TGTGCCAGCAGCTTGGGCAGGGGGTTTCAGCCCCAGCATTTT. Its translation is CASSLGRGFQPQHF.

CDR3 DNA sequence: TGCGCCAGCAGACCAGACATAGTCATCGTGTACGAGCAGTACTTC. It specifies CASRPDIVIVYEQYF. The chain couples TRBV5-1 to TRBJ2-7; D is unclear. Trimming removed 5 bases at V and 4 bases at J, with 19 bases between. The CDR3 loop spans 15 amino acids. The germline CDR1 and CDR2 sequences are SGHRS and YFSETQ.

CDR3 residues: CASSLIDRGKSEQYF. The CDR3 DNA sequence: TGTGCCAGCTCCTTGATCGACAGGGGAAAATCCGAGCAGTACTTC. This rearrangement joins TRBV7-9 to TRBJ2-7, with 8 bases identical to TRBD1. Germline V gives CDR1 SEHNR, CDR2 FQNEAQ (reference sequence). The junction had 15 bases not matched to a gene; V was cut back by 8 bases and J by 6 bases. The CDR3 is made up of 15 amino acids.

The table lists this clone with a few counts. The CDR3: CASSVGPATEAFF. The DNA of the CDR3 is TGTGCCAGCAGCGTAGGGCCCGCCACTGAAGCTTTCTTT. J is TRBJ1-1 and V is TRBV9; D is unresolved. Per the germline V gene, CDR1 is SGDLS and CDR2 is YYNGEE. The CDR3 has 13 amino acids. Trimming shortened V by 0 bases and J by 4 bases, and 7 bases separated the two germline ends. Filled out from reference TRBV9 and TRBJ1-1, the complete variable domain reads DSGVTQTPKHLITATGQRVTLRCSPRSGDLSVYWYQQSLDQGLQFLIQYYNGEERAKGNILERFSAQQFPDLHSELNLSSLELGDSALYFCASSVGPATEAFFGQGTRLTVV.

This clone was detected ten times or more. The V and J genes are TRBV18 and TRBJ1-6; D may be TRBD1 (5 bases). Trimming shortened V by 3 bases and J by 7 bases, and 13 bases separated the two germline ends. Germline loops: CDR1 KGHSH, CDR2 LQKENI. The CDR3 covers 15 residues. In DNA form, the CDR3 reads TGTGCCAGCTCACCGACCCGGGACGGGAATTCACCCCTCCACTTT. It specifies CASSPTRDGNSPLHF.

The gene calls are TRBV5-4 and TRBJ2-5; TRBD2 aligns across 12 bases. The V and J ends lost 3 bases and 5 bases, in that order; junction bases with no gene match: 5. This CDR3 is built from 15 residues. In germline, CDR1 is SGHNT, CDR2 YYREEE (reference sequence). DNA for the CDR3: TGTGCCAGCAGCTCCGCTCTAGCGGGGGGGGAGACCCAGTACTTC. Residues: CASSSALAGGETQYF.

The table lists this clone with a few counts. This chain connects TRBV5-4 to TRBJ1-4; 11 bases match TRBD1. Trimming at V came to 4 bases and at J to 7 bases, leaving 9 bases not matched to a gene. The germline gives CDR1 SGHNT, CDR2 YYREEE (reference sequence). CDR3 length: 16 residues. The CDR3 nucleotides read TGTGCCAGCAGCCCTACCGGGACAGGGGGTCCTGAAAAACTGTTTTTT. It translates to CASSPTGTGGPEKLFF.

The genes are TRBV2 and TRBJ2-4; perhaps D is TRBD1 or TRBD2 (8 bases each). The V end was cut by 8 bases, the J end by 1 base, with 24 bases between. The CDR3 is 18 amino acids. Germline CDR1 is SNHLY and CDR2 is FYNNEI. CDR3 sequence reads: CASQPGQASGGAKNIQYF. The CDR3 DNA is TGTGCCAGCCAACCGGGACAGGCTTCGGGGGGGGCCAAAAACATTCAGTACTTC.

This rearrangement joins TRBV28 to TRBJ1-1; D not certain. The CDR3 runs 14 residues. The V gene's germline CDR1 is MDHEN and CDR2 SYDVKM. V lost 3 bases and J lost 0, with 8 bases in between. Here the CDR3 reads CASSLGLLNTEAFF. As DNA, the CDR3 is TGTGCCAGCAGTTTGGGGTTGCTGAACACTGAAGCTTTCTTT.

This clone was seen a handful of times. In DNA, the CDR3 is TGTGCCAGCAGCTTAGGACCGGAGGAGACCCAGTACTTC. This encodes CASSLGPEETQYF. The chain carries TRBV7-7 and TRBJ2-5; D gene ambiguous. Germline values: CDR1 SSHAT, CDR2 FNYEAQ (reference sequence). V lost 1 base and J lost 5, with 8 bases in between. CDR3 length: 13 residues.

The rearrangement uses TRBV27 and TRBJ2-1; no clear D. Trimming took off 2 bases at V and 8 bases at J, with 16 bases between the two ends. CDR3 length: 15 amino acids. Germline V gives CDR1 MNHEY, CDR2 SMNVEV (reference sequence). The CDR3: CASSLVAGGRDEQFF. The CDR3 DNA reads as TGTGCCAGCAGTTTAGTAGCAGGCGGTCGCGATGAGCAGTTCTTC.

This sequence joins TRBV9 and TRBJ1-5; TRBD1 matches 7 bases. Trimming took 4 bases from V and 4 from J; bases not matched to a gene: 8. There are 15 residues in the CDR3. Per germline, CDR1 SGDLS and CDR2 YYNGEE. The CDR3 sequence is CASSTDRDGNQPQHF. The CDR3 nucleotides are TGTGCCAGCAGCACTGACAGGGATGGTAATCAGCCCCAGCATTTT.

V gene TRBV29-1 combines with J gene TRBJ2-1; the D gene is possibly TRBD1 (5 bases). The CDR3 covers 11 residues. The germline CDR1 and CDR2 sequences are SQVTM and ANQGSEA. V was clipped by 7 bases and J by 3 bases, with 7 bases between them. This CDR3 reads CSGGGYNEQFF. The DNA of the CDR3 is TGCAGCGGGGGCGGCTACAATGAGCAGTTCTTC.